The text below deals with one T cell receptor (beta chain). The source of the sample is a study of cytotoxic CD8 clonotypes in ibrutinib-treated CLL. Germline CDR1 is LNHDA and CDR2 is SQIVND (reference sequence). The CDR3 runs 16 residues. The V and J ends lost 3 bases and 1 base respectively, with 13 bases between them. Clones were sequenced by immunoSEQ multiplex PCR, and TCRdb holds only the in-frame ones, with some missing. The sample yields approximately 100,000 clones, roughly three quarters seen once. Here the sequenced sample was PBMCs, taken after 24 months of ibrutinib treatment. This TCR was recovered from a human donor with chronic lymphocytic leukemia. The chain employs TRBV19 and TRBJ1-5; D remains ambiguous. CDR3 in amino acids: CASSMAAGISNQPQHF. The CDR3 DNA follows: TGTGCCAGTAGTATGGCCGCCGGGATCAGCAATCAGCCCCAGCATTTT.